A selection of T cell receptor beta chains follows, all from one sample in a study of beta chain features in type 1 diabetes. Only in-frame clones appear in the TCRdb table, and some are missing; sequencing was by immunoSEQ multiplex PCR. The table lists about 160,000 clones, less than 10% of them singletons. The sample consisted of central memory CD4+ T cells from blood. These receptors were taken from a man aged 18 to 29 with type 1 diabetes. Both conserved end residues are part of each CDR3. A D gene is named only where the DNA matches it firmly. Some rows have no size entry. The others give once, few or many, or a class for an expanded clone.

V	size	D	J	CDR3	DNA
TRBV28	.	.	TRBJ1-5	CASSILEKDSNQPQHF	TGTGCCAGCAGCATTCTTGAGAAAGATAGCAATCAGCCCCAGCATTTT
TRBV21-1	few	.	TRBJ2-5	CASTDRGPEEQETQYF	TGTGCCAGCACCGACAGGGGGCCAGAGGAACAAGAGACCCAGTACTTC
TRBV11-2	few	.	TRBJ1-5	CASSLDYGQPQHF	TGTGCCAGCAGCTTAGACTACGGGCAGCCCCAGCATTTT
TRBV20-1	.	.	TRBJ2-3	CSAGGSDTQYF	TGCAGTGCTGGGGGGTCTGATACGCAGTATTTT
TRBV5-1	few	TRBD1	TRBJ2-4	CASSLPGQGNIQYF	TGCGCCAGCAGCTTACCGGGACAGGGGAACATTCAGTACTTC
TRBV5-4	.	TRBD2	TRBJ2-1	CASSLGLAGFNEQFF	TGTGCCAGCAGCTTGGGCCTAGCGGGGTTCAATGAGCAGTTCTTC
TRBV5-1	few	TRBD2	TRBJ2-3	CASSFQRGPAADTQYF	TGCGCCAGCAGCTTCCAGCGGGGCCCCGCGGCGGATACGCAGTATTTT
TRBV5-1	.	TRBD2	TRBJ2-1	CASAGGGAGASEQFF	TGCGCCAGCGCAGGTGGGGGAGCGGGAGCGAGTGAGCAGTTCTTC
TRBV6-5	few	.	TRBJ2-5	CATGSGAQETQYF	TGTGCCACGGGGTCAGGAGCCCAAGAGACCCAGTACTTC
TRBV5-4	.	TRBD2	TRBJ2-3	CASSLLSSGGDTQYF	TGTGCCAGCAGCTTGCTATCTAGCGGGGGAGATACGCAGTATTTT
TRBV9	few	TRBD1	TRBJ1-2	CASSVGQGDGYTF	TGTGCCAGCAGCGTAGGCCAGGGGGATGGCTACACCTTC
TRBV30	few	.	TRBJ2-4	CAWSRAQGLAKNIQYF	TGTGCCTGGAGTCGCGCCCAGGGACTAGCCAAAAACATTCAGTACTTC
TRBV28	few	TRBD2	TRBJ2-1	CASSLSGKYNEQFF	TGTGCCAGCAGTTTAAGCGGGAAATACAATGAGCAGTTCTTC
TRBV19	few	TRBD2	TRBJ2-1	CASRLSGSRNEQFF	TGTGCCAGTAGACTGAGCGGGAGTCGGAATGAGCAGTTCTTC
TRBV10-3	.	.	TRBJ1-1	CAISEAGNTEAFF	TGTGCCATCAGTGAAGCCGGGAACACTGAAGCTTTCTTT
TRBV28	.	TRBD1	TRBJ1-1	CASRRDRGLVTEAFF	TGTGCCAGCAGGAGGGACAGGGGGCTGGTCACTGAAGCTTTCTTT
TRBV30	few	TRBD2	TRBJ2-3	CAWRRSGLAGARWGADTQYF	TGTGCCTGGAGGCGATCGGGACTAGCGGGGGCCCGTTGGGGGGCAGATACGCAGTATTTT
TRBV27	.	TRBD1	TRBJ2-7	CASSTSGGRGYEQYF	TGTGCCAGCAGTACGTCAGGGGGAAGAGGATACGAGCAGTACTTC
TRBV27	many	.	TRBJ2-5	CASSAGPGETQYF	TGTGCCAGCAGTGCCGGACCAGGGGAGACCCAGTACTTC
TRBV9	many	.	TRBJ2-7	CASSVEEGTKQYF	TGTGCCAGCAGCGTAGAAGAGGGAACCAAGCAGTACTTC
TRBV4-3	.	.	TRBJ1-1	CASSQGLSRGETEAFF	TGCGCCAGCAGCCAGGGGCTGAGTAGGGGCGAGACTGAAGCTTTCTTT
TRBV5-4	.	TRBD1	TRBJ1-6	CASSLDRGNSPLHF	TGTGCCAGCAGCCTGGACAGGGGAAATTCACCCCTCCACTTT
TRBV5-4	few	TRBD2	TRBJ2-5	CASSLESGGGTQYF	TGTGCCAGCAGCTTGGAGAGCGGGGGGGGGACCCAGTACTTC
TRBV7-9	.	.	TRBJ2-2	CASSLVRDTGELFF	TGTGCCAGCAGCTTAGTCCGGGACACCGGGGAGCTGTTTTTT
TRBV10-2	.	TRBD1	TRBJ1-2	CASSRTGGSDGYTF	TGCGCCAGCAGTCGCACAGGGGGCTCTGATGGCTACACCTTC
TRBV7-6	.	TRBD1	TRBJ2-6	CASSFRTGIYGANVLTF	TGTGCCAGCAGCTTCCGGACAGGGATTTATGGGGCCAACGTCCTGACTTTC
TRBV5-4	.	TRBD2	TRBJ2-7	CASSLVSGSNEQYF	TGTGCCAGCAGCTTGGTGAGCGGGAGTAACGAGCAGTACTTC
TRBV29-1	few	TRBD2	TRBJ2-3	CSAQGGLAGPDTQYF	TGCAGCGCCCAAGGGGGACTAGCGGGACCCGATACGCAGTATTTT
TRBV2	few	.	TRBJ2-7	CASRPRSGSPSYEQYF	TGTGCCAGCAGACCCCGAAGCGGCAGCCCCTCCTACGAGCAGTACTTC
TRBV7-2	many	TRBD2	TRBJ2-1	CASSSTSGNYNEQFF	TGTGCCAGCAGCTCAACTAGCGGGAACTACAATGAGCAGTTCTTC
TRBV28	.	.	TRBJ2-5	CASSLSPPGQETQYF	TGTGCCAGCAGTTTATCACCCCCAGGGCAAGAGACCCAGTACTTC
TRBV25-1	once	TRBD1	TRBJ2-2	CASRGQGMDTGELFF	TGTGCCAGCAGGGGACAGGGAATGGACACCGGGGAGCTGTTTTTT
TRBV18	.	TRBD2	TRBJ2-5	CASSPPGLAGGPIGTQYF	TGTGCCAGCTCACCGCCGGGACTAGCGGGGGGGCCCATCGGGACCCAGTACTTC
TRBV4-3	.	.	TRBJ2-1	CASSQVQDTYNEQFF	TGCGCCAGCAGCCAAGTACAGGACACATACAATGAGCAGTTCTTC